The 2 T cell receptor beta chains in this list originate from one sample, sequenced in a study of breast tumors, draining lymph nodes, adjacent tissues (dated by TCRdb to 2015 to 2016). Libraries were built with multiplex PCR. Sequencer: Illumina HiSeq 2000. TCRdb applied fastp at Q25 and MiXCR to the public reads, then kept only in-frame beta chains. Under each unique CDR3 protein, matching rows form one entry showing the most common genes and DNA. This sample gives around 130,000 distinct CDR3 sequences in total; about 20% of them show up just once. Clones ranked in the top ten supply about 2.2% of the sample. Lymph node samples came from the axillary draining lymph nodes of breast cancer patients. Input material: axillary lymph node tissue. The receptors were sampled from a female donor with breast cancer. Some clones in this sample may be carry-over from other donors' samples.

Worth noting for this clonotype: This may be a read error: a much more frequent sequence differs by one nucleotide. V usage is TRBV27 and J usage is TRBJ2-5; the D is unclear. TRBJ2-1 matches the DNA end more closely, so the J call is doubtful. Germline CDR1 is MNHEY and CDR2 is SMNVEV (reference sequence). This CDR3 comprises 14 residues. The CDR3 bases are TGTGCCAGCAGTTCAGACTCGTTCAAAGAGACCCAGTTCTTC. Translation gives CASSSDSFKETQFF.

About this clonotype: A much bigger clone sits one base away, suggesting this may be a read error. V usage is TRBV9 and J usage is TRBJ2-2, with D maybe TRBD2 (5 bases). Germline CDR1 reads SGDLS; CDR2 reads YYNGEE. The CDR3 length is 16 residues. The V gene lost 4 bases and the J gene lost 3 bases, with 16 bases spanning the gap. DNA for the CDR3: TGTGCCAGCAGCACCCCTGGCCGAGCGGACACCGGGGAGCTGTTTTTT. The encoded protein is CASSTPGRADTGELFF.